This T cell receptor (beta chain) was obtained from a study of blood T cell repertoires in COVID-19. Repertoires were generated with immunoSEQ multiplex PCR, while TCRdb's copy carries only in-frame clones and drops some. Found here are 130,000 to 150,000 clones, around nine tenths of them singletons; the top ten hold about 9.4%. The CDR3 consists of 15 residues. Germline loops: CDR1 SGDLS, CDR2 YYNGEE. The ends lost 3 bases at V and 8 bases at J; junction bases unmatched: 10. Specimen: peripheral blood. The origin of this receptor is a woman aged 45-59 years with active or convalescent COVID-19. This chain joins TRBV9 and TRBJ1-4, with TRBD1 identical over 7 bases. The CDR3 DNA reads TGTGCCAGCAGCGCAACCGGGACAGTCGGGGAAAAACTGTTTTTT. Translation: CASSATGTVGEKLFF.